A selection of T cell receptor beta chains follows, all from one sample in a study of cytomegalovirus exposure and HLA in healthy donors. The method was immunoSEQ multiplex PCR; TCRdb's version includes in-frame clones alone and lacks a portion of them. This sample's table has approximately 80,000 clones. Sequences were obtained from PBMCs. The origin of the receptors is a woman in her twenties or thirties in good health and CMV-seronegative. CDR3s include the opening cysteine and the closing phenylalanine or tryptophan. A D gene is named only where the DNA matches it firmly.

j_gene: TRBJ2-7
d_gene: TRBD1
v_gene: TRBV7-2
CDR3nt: TGTGCCAGCACCCACCGGGACAGGGGCCACGAGCAGTACTTC
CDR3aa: CASTHRDRGHEQYF

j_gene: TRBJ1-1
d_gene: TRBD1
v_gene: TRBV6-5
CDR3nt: TGTGCCAGCAGTTCAGGGACAGGGGTACGAGGCACTGAAGCTTTCTTT
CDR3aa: CASSSGTGVRGTEAFF

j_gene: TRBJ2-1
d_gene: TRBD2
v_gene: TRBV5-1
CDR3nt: TGCGCCAGCAGCGACGGGACTAGCGGGATAACCGACAATGAGCAGTTCTTC
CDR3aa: CASSDGTSGITDNEQFF

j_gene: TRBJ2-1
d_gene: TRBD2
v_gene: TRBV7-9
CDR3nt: TGTGCCAGCAGCTCAAGGACTAGCGGTGATGACAATGAGCAGTTCTTC
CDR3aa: CASSSRTSGDDNEQFF

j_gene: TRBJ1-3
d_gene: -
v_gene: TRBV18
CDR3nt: TGTGCCAGCTCACCACAGGGGCGAACTGGAAACACCATATATTTT
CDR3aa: CASSPQGRTGNTIYF

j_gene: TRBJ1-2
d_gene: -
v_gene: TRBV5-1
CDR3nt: TGCGCCAGCAGCTTGTCGGCAGGGTGGGACTACACCTTC
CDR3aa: CASSLSAGWDYTF

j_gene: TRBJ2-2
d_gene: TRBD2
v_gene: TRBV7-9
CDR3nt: TGTGCCACCCTTGGGACTAGCGGGAGGATGGGCACCGGGGAGCTGTTTTTT
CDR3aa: CATLGTSGRMGTGELFF

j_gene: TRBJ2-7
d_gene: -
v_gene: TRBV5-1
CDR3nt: TGCGCCAGCAGCTTGAGGGGGGGGTACGAGCAGTACTTC
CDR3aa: CASSLRGGYEQYF

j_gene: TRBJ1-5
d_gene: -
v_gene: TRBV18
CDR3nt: TGTGCCAGCTCTGCAGGGGTAGGTCAGCCCCAGCATTTT
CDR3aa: CASSAGVGQPQHF

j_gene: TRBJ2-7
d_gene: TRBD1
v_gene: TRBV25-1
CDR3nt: TGTGCCAGCAGTGAACAGGACAGGGACGAGCAGTACTTC
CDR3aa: CASSEQDRDEQYF

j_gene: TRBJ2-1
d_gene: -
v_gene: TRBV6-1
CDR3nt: TGTGCCAGCAGTGAAGCGGCTCCGGGGAATGAGCAGTTCTTC
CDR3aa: CASSEAAPGNEQFF

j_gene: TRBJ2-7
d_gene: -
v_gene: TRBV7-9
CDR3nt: TGTGCCAGCAGCTTCCCCCCCACGACAGAAAAAGCCTATGAGCAGTACTTC
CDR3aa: CASSFPPTTEKAYEQYF

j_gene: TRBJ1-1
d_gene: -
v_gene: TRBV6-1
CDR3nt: TGTGCCAGCATGCTCGGACAGAACACTGAAGCTTTCTTT
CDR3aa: CASMLGQNTEAFF

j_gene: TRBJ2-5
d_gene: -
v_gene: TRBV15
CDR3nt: TGTGCCACCAGCAGAGGGGGCCTAGGGTTGCGCGAGACCCAGTACTTC
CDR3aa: CATSRGGLGLRETQYF

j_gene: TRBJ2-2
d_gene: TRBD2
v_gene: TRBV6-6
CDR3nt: TGTGCCAGCAGGAAGACTAGCGGGAACACCGGGGAGCTGTTTTTT
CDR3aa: CASRKTSGNTGELFF

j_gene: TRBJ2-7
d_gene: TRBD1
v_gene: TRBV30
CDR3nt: TGTGCCTGGAGGGTAGAGGGGGCCGAGCAGTACTTC
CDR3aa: CAWRVEGAEQYF

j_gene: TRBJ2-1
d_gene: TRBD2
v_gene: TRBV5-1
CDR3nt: TGCGCCAGCAGCCGCATTAGCGGGGGGGCCGGGAATGAGCAGTTCTTC
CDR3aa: CASSRISGGAGNEQFF

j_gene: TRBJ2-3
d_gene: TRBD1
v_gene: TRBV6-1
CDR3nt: TGTGCCAGCAGTGCTCCGGGACAGGCCACTAGCACAGATACGCAGTATTTT
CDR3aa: CASSAPGQATSTDTQYF

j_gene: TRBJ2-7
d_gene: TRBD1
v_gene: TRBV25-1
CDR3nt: TGTGCCAGCAGTGACGGTATAGACAGGGGCTACGAGCAGTACTTC
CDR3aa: CASSDGIDRGYEQYF

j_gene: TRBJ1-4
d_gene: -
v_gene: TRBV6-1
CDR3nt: TGTGCCAGCAAGGGGCACCCTGCAACTAATGAAAAACTGTTTTTT
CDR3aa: CASKGHPATNEKLFF

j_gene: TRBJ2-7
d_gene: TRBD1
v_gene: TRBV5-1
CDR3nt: TGCGCCAGCAGCTTTGGCGGGACAGGGGCGTACGAGCAGTACTTC
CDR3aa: CASSFGGTGAYEQYF

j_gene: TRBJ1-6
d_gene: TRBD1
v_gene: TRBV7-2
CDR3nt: TGTGCCAGCAGCTTATTATTTCCTCCAGGGGGTAATTCACCCCTCCACTTT
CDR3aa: CASSLLFPPGGNSPLHF

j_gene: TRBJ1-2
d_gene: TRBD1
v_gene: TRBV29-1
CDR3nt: TGCAGCGTTGGTGGCGGGGACAGAGTCTATGGCTACACCTTC
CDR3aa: CSVGGGDRVYGYTF

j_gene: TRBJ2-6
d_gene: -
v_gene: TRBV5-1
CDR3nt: TGCGCCAGCAGCTTCGCGGGGCCTGGGGCCAACGTCCTGACTTTC
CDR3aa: CASSFAGPGANVLTF

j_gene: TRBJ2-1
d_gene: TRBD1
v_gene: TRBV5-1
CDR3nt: TGCGCCAGCAGCCCCATCGGGACAGGGCCTTCCTACAATGAGCAGTTCTTC
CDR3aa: CASSPIGTGPSYNEQFF

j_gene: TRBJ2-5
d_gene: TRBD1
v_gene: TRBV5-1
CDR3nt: TGCGCCAGCAGCCCCCGGGACAGGGGGCTTGGAGTGGAGACCCAGTACTTC
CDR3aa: CASSPRDRGLGVETQYF

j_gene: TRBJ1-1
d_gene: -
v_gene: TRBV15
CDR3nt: TGTGCCACCAGCAGAGATCCGGTCGGGGGGATCAACACTGAAGCTTTCTTT
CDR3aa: CATSRDPVGGINTEAFF

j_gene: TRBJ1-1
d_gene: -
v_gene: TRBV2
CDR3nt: TGTGCCAGCGGAGGCGGTGAAGCTTTCTTT
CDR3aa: CASGGGEAFF

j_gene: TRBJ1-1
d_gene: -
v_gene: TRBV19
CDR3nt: TGTGCCAGTAGTCTTACAGCTCTAACTGAAGCTTTCTTT
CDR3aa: CASSLTALTEAFF

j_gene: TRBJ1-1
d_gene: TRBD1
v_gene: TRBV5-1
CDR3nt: TGCGCCAGCAGCCCGGGACAGGGAGGGGGAAACACTGAAGCTTTCTTT
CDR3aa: CASSPGQGGGNTEAFF

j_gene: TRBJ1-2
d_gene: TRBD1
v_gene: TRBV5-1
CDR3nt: TGCGCCAGCAGCCCCGGGACAGGGGTCGGCTACACCTTC
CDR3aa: CASSPGTGVGYTF

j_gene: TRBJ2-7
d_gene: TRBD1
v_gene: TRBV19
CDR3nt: TGTGCCAGTAGTATTGGACAGGGGGCTTACGAGCAGTACTTC
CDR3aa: CASSIGQGAYEQYF

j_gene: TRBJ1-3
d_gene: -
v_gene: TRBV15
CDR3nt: TGTGCCACCAGCAGAGACAGGGTATATGGAAACACCATATATTTT
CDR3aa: CATSRDRVYGNTIYF

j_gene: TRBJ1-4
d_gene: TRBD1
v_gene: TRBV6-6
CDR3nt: TGTGCCAGCAGTTACTCACAGGGGGCCGGTAATGAAAAACTGTTTTTT
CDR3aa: CASSYSQGAGNEKLFF

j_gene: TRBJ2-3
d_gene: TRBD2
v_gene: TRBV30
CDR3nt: TGTGCCTGGAGTACAGTGAGGGTTAGCGGGAGGCCGGCCACAGATACGCAGTATTTT
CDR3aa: CAWSTVRVSGRPATDTQYF

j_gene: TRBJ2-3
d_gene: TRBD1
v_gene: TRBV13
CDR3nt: TGTGCCAGCAGCGGGGGACAGGGTGTCTCAGATACGCAGTATTTT
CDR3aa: CASSGGQGVSDTQYF